The TCR beta chain under discussion was sequenced for a study of OX40 agonist ivuxolimab in advanced cancers. Points from the study as a whole: In the 0.1-3.0 mg/kg groups, partial responders showed among the lowest expansion.

Concerning this clone itself: The antigen is unknown.

Produced via immunoSEQ multiplex PCR; TCRdb's table is partial and in-frame only. Here the sample spans tens of thousands of clones, about nine tenths being singletons. This TCR was sampled from an adult with an advanced solid tumor such as melanoma, head and neck, liver or kidney cancer. The sample here was CD4+ or CD8+ T cells sorted from blood, taken in a trial of the OX40 agonist ivuxolimab.

This CDR3 is CASSVGTSGKNTQYF. The CDR3 bases are TGTGCCAGCAGCGTAGGGACTAGCGGGAAGAACACGCAGTATTTT. J is TRBJ2-3 and V is TRBV9, with 12 nucleotides matching TRBD2. This CDR3 has 15 amino acids. Germline trimming cut 0 bases from V and 9 bases from J; bases unmatched to any gene: 5. The germline V gene encodes CDR1 SGDLS and CDR2 YYNGEE.